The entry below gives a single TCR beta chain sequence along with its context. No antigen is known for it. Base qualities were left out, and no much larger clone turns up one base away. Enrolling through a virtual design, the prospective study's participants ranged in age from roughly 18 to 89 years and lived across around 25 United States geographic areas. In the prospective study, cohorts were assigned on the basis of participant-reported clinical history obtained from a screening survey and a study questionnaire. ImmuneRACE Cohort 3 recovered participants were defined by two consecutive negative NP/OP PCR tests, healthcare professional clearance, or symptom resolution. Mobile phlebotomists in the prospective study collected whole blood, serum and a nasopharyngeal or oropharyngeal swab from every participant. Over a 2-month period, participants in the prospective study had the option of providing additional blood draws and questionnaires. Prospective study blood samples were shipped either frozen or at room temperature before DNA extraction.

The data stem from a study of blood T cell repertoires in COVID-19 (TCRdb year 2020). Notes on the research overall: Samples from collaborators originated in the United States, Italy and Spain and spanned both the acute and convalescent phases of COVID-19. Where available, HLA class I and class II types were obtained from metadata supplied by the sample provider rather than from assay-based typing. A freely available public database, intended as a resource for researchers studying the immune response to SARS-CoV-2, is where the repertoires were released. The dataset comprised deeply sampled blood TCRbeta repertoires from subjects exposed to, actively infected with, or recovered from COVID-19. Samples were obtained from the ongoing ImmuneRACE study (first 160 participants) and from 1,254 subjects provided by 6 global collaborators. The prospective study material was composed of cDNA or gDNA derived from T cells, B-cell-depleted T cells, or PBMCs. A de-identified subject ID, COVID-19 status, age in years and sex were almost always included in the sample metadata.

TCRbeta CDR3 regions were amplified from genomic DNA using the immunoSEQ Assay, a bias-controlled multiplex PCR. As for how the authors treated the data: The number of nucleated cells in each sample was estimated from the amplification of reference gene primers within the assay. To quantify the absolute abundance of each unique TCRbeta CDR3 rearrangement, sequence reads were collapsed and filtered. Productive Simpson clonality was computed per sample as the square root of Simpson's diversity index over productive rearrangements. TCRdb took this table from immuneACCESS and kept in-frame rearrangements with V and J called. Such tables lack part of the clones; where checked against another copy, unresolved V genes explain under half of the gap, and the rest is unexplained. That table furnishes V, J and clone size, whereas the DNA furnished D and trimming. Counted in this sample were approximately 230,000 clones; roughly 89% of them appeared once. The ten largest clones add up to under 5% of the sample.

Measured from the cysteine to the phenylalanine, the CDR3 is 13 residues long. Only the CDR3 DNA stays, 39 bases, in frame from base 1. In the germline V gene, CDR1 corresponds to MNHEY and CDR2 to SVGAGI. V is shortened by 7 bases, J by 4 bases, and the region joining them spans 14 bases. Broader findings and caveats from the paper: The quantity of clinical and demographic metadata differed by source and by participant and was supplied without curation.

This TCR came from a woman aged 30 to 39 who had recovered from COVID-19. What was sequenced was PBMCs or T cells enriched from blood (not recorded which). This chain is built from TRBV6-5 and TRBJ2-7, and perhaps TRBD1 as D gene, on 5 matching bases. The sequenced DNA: TGTGCCAGCACTCCCCCCGGACAATACGAGCAGTACTTC. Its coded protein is CASTPPGQYEQYF.